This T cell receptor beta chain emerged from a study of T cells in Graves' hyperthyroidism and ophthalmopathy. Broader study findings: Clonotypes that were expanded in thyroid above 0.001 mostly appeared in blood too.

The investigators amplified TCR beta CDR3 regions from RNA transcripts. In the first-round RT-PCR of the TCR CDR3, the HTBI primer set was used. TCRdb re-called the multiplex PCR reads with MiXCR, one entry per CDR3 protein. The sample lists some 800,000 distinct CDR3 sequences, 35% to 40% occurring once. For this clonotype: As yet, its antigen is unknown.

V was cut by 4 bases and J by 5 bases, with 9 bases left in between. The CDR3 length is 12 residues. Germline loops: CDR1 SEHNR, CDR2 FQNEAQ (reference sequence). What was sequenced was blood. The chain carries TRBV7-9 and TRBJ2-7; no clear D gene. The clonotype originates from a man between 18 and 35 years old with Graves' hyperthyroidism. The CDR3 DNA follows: TGTGCCAGCAGCTCCGACCTGGACGAGCAGTACTTC. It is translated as CASSSDLDEQYF.